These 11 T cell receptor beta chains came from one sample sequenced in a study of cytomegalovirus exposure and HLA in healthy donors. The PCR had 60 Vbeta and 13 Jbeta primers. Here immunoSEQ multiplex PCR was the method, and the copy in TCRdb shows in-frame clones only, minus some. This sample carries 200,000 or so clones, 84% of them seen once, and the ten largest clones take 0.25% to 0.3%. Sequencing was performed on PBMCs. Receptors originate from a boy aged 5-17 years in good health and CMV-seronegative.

The CDR3 coding sequence is TGTGCCAGCAAGCGGGGACTAGATATATCCTACGAGCAGTACTTC. This gives the protein CASKRGLDISYEQYF. The V gene is TRBV6-1, the J gene TRBJ2-7, with 8 bases that match TRBD2. This CDR3 has 15 residues. Trimming took 7 bases from V and 1 from J; bases not matched to a gene: 9. Looked up from germline, CDR1 is MNHNS and CDR2 is SASEGT.

The CDR3 spells CASSYLSTGGNEKLFF. CDR3 bases: TGTGCCAGCAGTTATTTAAGCACAGGGGGCAATGAAAAACTGTTTTTT. V usage is TRBV6-5 and J usage is TRBJ1-4; the match to TRBD1 covers 9 bases. Germline V gene lookup returns CDR1 MNHEY and CDR2 SVGAGI. The length of the CDR3 is 16 residues. The V segment lost 3 bases and the J segment 5 bases; nucleotides outside the gene matches: 7.

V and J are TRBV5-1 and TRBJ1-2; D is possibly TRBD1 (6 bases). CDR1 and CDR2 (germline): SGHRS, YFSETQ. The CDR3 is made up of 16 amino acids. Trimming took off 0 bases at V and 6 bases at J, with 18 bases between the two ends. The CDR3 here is CASSLGPPNRENGYTF. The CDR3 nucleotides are TGCGCCAGCAGCTTGGGCCCTCCGAACAGGGAAAATGGCTACACCTTC.

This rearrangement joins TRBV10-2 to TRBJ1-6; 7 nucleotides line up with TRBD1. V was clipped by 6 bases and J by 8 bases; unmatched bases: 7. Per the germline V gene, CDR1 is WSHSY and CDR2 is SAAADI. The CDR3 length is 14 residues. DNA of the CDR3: TGCGCCAGCAGCGGACAGGCCCCGGATTCACCCCTCCACTTT. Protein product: CASSGQAPDSPLHF.

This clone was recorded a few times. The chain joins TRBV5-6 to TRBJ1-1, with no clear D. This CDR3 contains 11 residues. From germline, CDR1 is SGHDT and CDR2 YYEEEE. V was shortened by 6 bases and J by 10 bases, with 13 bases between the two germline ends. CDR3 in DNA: TGTGCCAGCATCGGCATAAGAGGAGCTTTCTTT. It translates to CASIGIRGAFF.

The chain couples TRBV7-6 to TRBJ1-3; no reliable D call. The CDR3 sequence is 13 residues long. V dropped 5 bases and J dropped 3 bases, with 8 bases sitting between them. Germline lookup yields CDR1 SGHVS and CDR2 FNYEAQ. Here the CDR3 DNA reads TGTGCCAGCAGCCTGCAACTTGGAAACACCATATATTTT. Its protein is CASSLQLGNTIYF. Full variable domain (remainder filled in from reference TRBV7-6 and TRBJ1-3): GAGVSQSPRYKVTKRGQDVALRCDPISGHVSLYWYRQALGQGPEFLTYFNYEAQQDKSGLPNDRFSAERPEGSISTLTIQRTEQRDSAMYRCASSLQLGNTIYFGEGSWLTVV.

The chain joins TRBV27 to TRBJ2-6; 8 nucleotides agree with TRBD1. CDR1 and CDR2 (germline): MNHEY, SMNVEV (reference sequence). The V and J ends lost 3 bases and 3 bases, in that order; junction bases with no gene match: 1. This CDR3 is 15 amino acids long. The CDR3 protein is CASSFGTGGANVLTF. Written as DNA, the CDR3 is TGTGCCAGCAGTTTCGGGACAGGTGGGGCCAACGTCCTGACTTTC.

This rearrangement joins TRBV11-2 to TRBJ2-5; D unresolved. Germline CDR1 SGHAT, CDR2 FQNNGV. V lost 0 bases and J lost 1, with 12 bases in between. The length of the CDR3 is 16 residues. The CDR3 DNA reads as TGTGCCAGCAGCTTAGAGGTGGGCCGTTCCCAAGAGACCCAGTACTTC. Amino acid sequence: CASSLEVGRSQETQYF.

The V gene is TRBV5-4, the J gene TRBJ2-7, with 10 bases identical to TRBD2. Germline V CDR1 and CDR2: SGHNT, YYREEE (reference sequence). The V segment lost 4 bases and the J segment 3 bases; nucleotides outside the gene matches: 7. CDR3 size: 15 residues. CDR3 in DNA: TGTGCCAGCAGCCCGGCGGCTAGCGGGAGCTACGAGCAGTACTTC. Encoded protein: CASSPAASGSYEQYF.

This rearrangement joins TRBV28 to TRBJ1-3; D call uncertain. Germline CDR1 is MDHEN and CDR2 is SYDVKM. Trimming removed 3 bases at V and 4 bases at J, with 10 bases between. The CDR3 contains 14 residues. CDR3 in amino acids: CASSFPEVGNTIYF. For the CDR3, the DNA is TGTGCCAGCAGTTTCCCCGAGGTGGGAAACACCATATATTTT.

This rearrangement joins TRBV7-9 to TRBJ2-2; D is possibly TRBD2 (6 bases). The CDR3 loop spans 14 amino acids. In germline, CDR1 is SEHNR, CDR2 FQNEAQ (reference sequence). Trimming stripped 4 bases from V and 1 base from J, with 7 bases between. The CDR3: CASSSGLNTGELFF. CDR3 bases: TGTGCCAGCAGCTCGGGACTGAACACCGGGGAGCTGTTTTTT.